The sequence of this TCR beta chain was determined in a study of blood T cells in healthy people across ages. Sample-barcoded 5' priming and a J-beta primer mix drove a second PCR of about 7 to 12 cycles. TCRdb reanalysed the 5' RACE reads using MiXCR and keeps one entry per CDR3 protein. The data hold around 520,000 distinct CDR3 sequences, with about 26% observed a single time. These same data were also listed under a study on T cells of mothers and their children. Turning to that study: Related mother-child pairs showed slightly, non-significantly higher overlap than unrelated pairs.

Sequencing was performed on blood. This receptor was obtained from a boy between 2 and 10 years old in good health.

The CDR3 nucleotides are TGTGCCAGCAGCCCGTACCGGGACCGCCACTACGAGCAGTACTTC. Amino acid sequence: CASSPYRDRHYEQYF. The genes are TRBV3-1 and TRBJ2-7; D might be TRBD1 or TRBD2, each matching 5 bases. Trimming pared 4 bases from V and 3 bases from J, leaving 16 bases between. The CDR3 covers 15 residues. The germline gives CDR1 LGHDT, CDR2 YNNKEL (reference sequence).